Given below is one TCR beta chain in context. The antigen is not known. J was trimmed by 0 bases and V by 5 bases; bases with no gene match: 11. The CDR3 totals 18 residues. Germline V gene lookup returns CDR1 MNHNS and CDR2 SASEGT. The data were taken from a study of T cells in Graves' hyperthyroidism and ophthalmopathy. The study's findings and limits: Progression to ophthalmopathy was predicted a median of roughly 6.6 months early. Ophthalmopathy cases were set apart from stable hyperthyroidism by a 13 V-J model. In the blood, most expanded thyroid clonotypes above 0.001 appeared as well.

Disease lasting under 3 months, a NOSPECS grade of at least 4, and a Clinical Activity Score of at least 3 were features of the ophthalmopathy patients. There were TCR beta CDR3 regions amplified from RNA transcripts. The study used the HTBI primer set for a first-round RT-PCR of the TCR CDR3. TCRdb reanalysed the multiplex PCR reads using MiXCR and keeps one entry per CDR3 protein. The repertoire consists of hundreds of thousands of distinct CDR3 sequences, with under 15% occurring once and the leading ten covering roughly 13%. The receptor was isolated from a man younger than 35 with Graves' ophthalmopathy. The chain joins TRBV6-1 to TRBJ1-5; 9 bases map to TRBD1. Sequencing input: blood. The CDR3 region has the DNA TGTGCCAGCAGTACAGGACAGGGGAGTCCTTATAGCAATCAGCCCCAGCATTTT. It translates to CASSTGQGSPYSNQPQHF.